This record covers a single TCR beta chain. The data originate from a study of blood T cell repertoires in COVID-19. Study at large: Specimens from acute and convalescent COVID-19 originated in the United States, Italy and Spain.

Germline V lookup: CDR1 KGHSH, CDR2 LQKENI. The CDR3 loop spans 17 amino acids. V trimming: 3 bases; J trimming: 3 bases; junction bases outside the gene matches: 4. Sequencing used immunoSEQ multiplex PCR; TCRdb keeps in-frame clones, though not all of them. The top ten hold 0.7% to 0.95% of the sample, which has fewer than 250,000 clones, about 86% seen once. This receptor was taken from a woman aged 65 to 85 with acute or convalescent COVID-19. The genes are TRBV18 and TRBJ2-2; 13 positions match TRBD2. What was sequenced was peripheral blood. The CDR3 region has the DNA TGTGCCAGCTCACCGGGACTAGCGGGGACTTACACCGGGGAGCTGTTTTTT. Protein sequence: CASSPGLAGTYTGELFF.